This TCR beta chain appears in the sequencing data of a study of cytomegalovirus exposure and HLA in healthy donors. Profiling relied on immunoSEQ multiplex PCR, and the TCRdb table lists in-frame clones only, not all of them. Found here are roughly 100,000 clones, roughly 94% of them singletons; the top ten hold 0.89%. The CDR3 loop spans 15 amino acids. Germline-derived CDR1 and CDR2 are MNHEY and SMNVEV (reference sequence). Trimming cost V 4 bases and J 4 bases; bases outside gene matches: 6. The TCR originated in a young woman in good health and CMV-seronegative. The sequencing input was PBMCs. V gene TRBV27 combines with J gene TRBJ2-1; 8 bases are shared with TRBD2. The CDR3 here is CASSSVAGSYNEQFF. The CDR3 DNA reads as TGTGCCAGCAGTTCCGTAGCGGGAAGTTACAATGAGCAGTTCTTC.